Listed below are T cell receptor beta chains from one sample, sequenced in a study of blood T cell repertoires in COVID-19. Profiled with immunoSEQ multiplex PCR; TCRdb holds only in-frame clones, not every one. The table has fewer than 400,000 clones, approximately 90% seen once; the top ten hold about 8.9%. What was sequenced was PBMCs or T cells enriched from blood (not recorded which). The receptors here all came from a woman aged 18-29 years who had recovered from COVID-19. CDR3s include the opening cysteine and the closing phenylalanine or tryptophan. Each record gives: J gene, V gene, D gene, clone size, CDR3 DNA, CDR3 protein. The D gene is left open where the match is weak. Only part of the rows carry a size: once, few, many, or a class if the clone is expanded.

TRBJ2-7,TRBV14,NA,once,TGTGCCAGCGGACACTCCTACGAGCAGTACTTC,CASGHSYEQYF
TRBJ1-2,TRBV9,TRBD1,NA,TGTGCCAGCAGCGCAACCGGGACAGGGAGATATGGCTACACCTTC,CASSATGTGRYGYTF
TRBJ2-1,TRBV5-1,TRBD1,NA,TGCGCCAGCAGCTTCCCCGGGACAGGGGGTGCCTACAATGAGCAGTTCTTC,CASSFPGTGGAYNEQFF
TRBJ2-2,TRBV7-3,TRBD2,NA,TGTGCCAGCAGCTTCAGCTCCCCGGGACTAGCGGGAGCCGGGGAGCTGTTTTTT,CASSFSSPGLAGAGELFF
TRBJ1-3,TRBV2,TRBD1,NA,TGTGCCAGCAGTACCTTCGGACAGGGAAGTCGCGTCCTCTCTGGAAACACCATATATTTT,CASSTFGQGSRVLSGNTIYF
TRBJ1-5,TRBV27,NA,few,TGTGCCAGCAGGCCTGGGACGGGGGGCAATCAGCCCCAGCATTTT,CASRPGTGGNQPQHF
TRBJ2-1,TRBV4-2,TRBD2,NA,TGTGCCAGCAGCCAAGTACTAGCGGGAGCTGACAATGAGCAGTTCTTC,CASSQVLAGADNEQFF
TRBJ2-5,TRBV14,TRBD2,NA,TGTGCCAGCAGCCAAGATGCAGCGGGGGGGAGAGAGACCCAGTACTTC,CASSQDAAGGRETQYF
TRBJ1-2,TRBV18,NA,NA,TGTGCCAGCTCACCCCCAGCAGTCGAGGGATGGGGCTACACCTTC,CASSPPAVEGWGYTF
TRBJ2-5,TRBV5-4,TRBD2,NA,TGTGCCAGCAGCACGGGACTACCGACTACAGCCCAACAAGAGACCCAGTACTTC,CASSTGLPTTAQQETQYF
TRBJ1-2,TRBV10-3,NA,few,TGTGCCATCAGTGTTGGTTCAGCTAACTATGGCTACACCTTC,CAISVGSANYGYTF
TRBJ1-1,TRBV28,NA,few,TGTGCCAACTTCAACAGCATGAACACTGAAGCTTTCTTT,CANFNSMNTEAFF
TRBJ1-4,TRBV10-1,TRBD1,NA,TGCGCCAGCAGCCCAGACAGGGTGAGTGAAAAACTGTTTTTT,CASSPDRVSEKLFF
TRBJ1-1,TRBV10-3,NA,NA,TGTGCCATCAGAACTACCTCCAACACTGAAGCTTTCTTT,CAIRTTSNTEAFF
TRBJ1-2,TRBV5-6,NA,NA,TGTGCCAGCAGCCCCACTGGTTATGGAGACTATGGCTACACCTTC,CASSPTGYGDYGYTF
TRBJ1-4,TRBV5-8,TRBD1,NA,TGTGCCAGCAGCTCCCCCGGGACAGGGGACGAAAAACTGTTTTTT,CASSSPGTGDEKLFF
TRBJ1-4,TRBV28,TRBD1,once,TGTGCCAGCAGTTCGAGTGGGACAGTGAATGAAAAACTGTTTTTT,CASSSSGTVNEKLFF
TRBJ1-1,TRBV2,NA,NA,TGTGCCAGCAGAGGAGGAGCGAACACTGAAGCTTTCTTT,CASRGGANTEAFF
TRBJ1-2,TRBV7-3,NA,NA,TGTGCCAGCAGCTTGGTGGGCCCAATGGACACTCCACGCTACACCTTC,CASSLVGPMDTPRYTF
TRBJ2-5,TRBV5-1,TRBD1,once,TGCGCCAGCAGCTTCGGGACAGAAGAGACCCAGTACTTC,CASSFGTEETQYF
TRBJ2-3,TRBV7-3,TRBD1,NA,TGTGCCAGCAGCCTGGACAGGGGGCCCCCTGGCACAGATACGCAGTATTTT,CASSLDRGPPGTDTQYF
TRBJ1-1,TRBV7-9,NA,NA,TGTGCCAGCAGCTTATCAGGGATGGGGGCTTTCTTT,CASSLSGMGAFF
TRBJ1-1,TRBV5-4,TRBD1,NA,TGTGCCAGCAGCGGAACCAGGGGGCTTGGAACTGAAGCTTTCTTT,CASSGTRGLGTEAFF
TRBJ2-1,TRBV9,NA,NA,TGTGCCAGCAGCGTACAGGGGCGAGACACGCTCGTTGAGCAGTTCTTC,CASSVQGRDTLVEQFF
TRBJ2-6,TRBV4-2,TRBD1,NA,TGTGCCAGCAGCCAGGCTACCAAACGGGACAGAGGCTCTGGGGCCAACGTCCTGACTTTC,CASSQATKRDRGSGANVLTF
TRBJ1-3,TRBV3-1/TRBV3-2,TRBD1,NA,TGTGCCAGCAGCAAGACAGGGGATGGAAACACCATATATTTT,CASSKTGDGNTIYF
TRBJ1-2,TRBV6-2/TRBV6-3,TRBD1,NA,TGTGCCAGCAGTTACCTCGGACAGGGTACAGGAGGCTACACCTTC,CASSYLGQGTGGYTF
TRBJ2-2,TRBV5-8,NA,NA,TGTGCCAGCAGCTTGTGGGGGCTCGGCACCGGGGAGCTGTTTTTT,CASSLWGLGTGELFF
TRBJ1-1,TRBV12-3/TRBV12-4,NA,NA,TGTGCCAGCGTCCTGGGGGCGGACACTGAAGCTTTCTTT,CASVLGADTEAFF
TRBJ2-2,TRBV2,TRBD2,NA,TGTGCCAGCATTAGCGGGGAGTACACCGGGGAGCTGTTTTTT,CASISGEYTGELFF
TRBJ1-2,TRBV11-2,TRBD1,NA,TGTGCCAGCAGCTTTCGAGGGACGGACAGGGGGCACGGCTACACCTTC,CASSFRGTDRGHGYTF
TRBJ2-5,TRBV5-1,TRBD1,NA,TGCGCCAGCAGCTCGGGACAGGGGGTTGAGACCCAGTACTTC,CASSSGQGVETQYF
TRBJ1-5,TRBV4-1,TRBD1,NA,TGCGCCAGCAGCCTCCGGGACAGGGGCAATCAGCCCCAGCATTTT,CASSLRDRGNQPQHF
TRBJ1-5,TRBV4-1,NA,NA,TGCGCCAGCGGGAGGGATCCCGTTAGCAATCAGCCCCAGCATTTT,CASGRDPVSNQPQHF
TRBJ1-1,TRBV23-1,TRBD1,NA,TGCGCCAGCAGTCAAATAGTACAGGGGCGCGTTTCTAGATTATCCCCTGAAGCTTTCTTT,CASSQIVQGRVSRLSPEAFF
TRBJ2-5,TRBV24-1,NA,NA,TGTGCCACCAGTATACAGGGCCAAGAGACCCAGTACTTC,CATSIQGQETQYF
TRBJ1-5,TRBV7-2,TRBD1,NA,TGTGCCAGCAGCTTAGTCCAGGGGGGAAATCAGCCCCAGCATTTT,CASSLVQGGNQPQHF
TRBJ1-4,TRBV19,NA,NA,TGTGCCAGTGCCCGAGGTAATGAAAAACTGTTTTTT,CASARGNEKLFF
TRBJ2-1,TRBV5-8,NA,NA,TGTGCCAGCAGCTTAGTCGGTCACGATGAGCAGTTCTTC,CASSLVGHDEQFF
TRBJ1-2,TRBV6-5,NA,NA,TGTGCCAGCAGAGTGGGAGTTTCCACTAACTATGGCTACACCTTC,CASRVGVSTNYGYTF
TRBJ2-1,TRBV7-9,NA,once,TGTGCCAGCAGCCCCTTTCAGGGGTACAATGAGCAGTTCTTC,CASSPFQGYNEQFF
TRBJ1-1,TRBV5-6,TRBD1,NA,TGTGCCAGCAGCTCTTTGAGGACAGGAACACTGAAAGAAGCTTTCTTT,CASSSLRTGTLKEAFF
TRBJ1-5,TRBV24-1,TRBD1,NA,TGTGCCGCCGGGGACAGGGGGCAAGATCAGCCCCAGCATTTT,CAAGDRGQDQPQHF
TRBJ2-7,TRBV28,TRBD2,NA,TGTGCCAGCAGTTTATACGTGCGGGGGGGCTACGAGCAGTACTTC,CASSLYVRGGYEQYF
TRBJ2-2,TRBV2,TRBD1,NA,TGTGCCAGCAGTGAGCAGGGGGCGCGCACCGGGGAGCTGTTTTTT,CASSEQGARTGELFF